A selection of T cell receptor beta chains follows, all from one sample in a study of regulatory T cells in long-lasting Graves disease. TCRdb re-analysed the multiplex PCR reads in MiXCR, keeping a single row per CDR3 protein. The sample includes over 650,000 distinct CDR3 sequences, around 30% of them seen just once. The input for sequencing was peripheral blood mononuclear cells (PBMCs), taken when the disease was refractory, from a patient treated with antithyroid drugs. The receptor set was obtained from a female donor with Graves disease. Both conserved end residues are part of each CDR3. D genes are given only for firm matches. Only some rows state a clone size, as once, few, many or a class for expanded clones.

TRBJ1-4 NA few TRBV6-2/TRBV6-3 CASSENTGALNEKLFF TGTGCCAGCAGCGAAAATACCGGGGCCCTTAATGAAAAACTGTTTTTT
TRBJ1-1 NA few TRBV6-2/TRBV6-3 CASRRLETEAFF TGTGCCAGCAGAAGATTGGAAACTGAAGCTTTCTTT
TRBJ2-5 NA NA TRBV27 CASRIGGRETQYF TGTGCCAGCAGAATAGGGGGAAGAGAGACCCAGTACTTC
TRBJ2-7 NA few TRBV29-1 CSVVGNYEQYF TGCAGCGTTGTCGGCAACTACGAGCAGTACTTC
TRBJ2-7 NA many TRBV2 CASKVGGSYEQYF TGTGCCAGCAAGGTGGGGGGCTCCTACGAGCAGTACTTC
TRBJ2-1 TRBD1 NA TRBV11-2 CASSRTGGNNEQFF TGTGCCAGCAGCCGGACAGGGGGAAACAATGAGCAGTTCTTC
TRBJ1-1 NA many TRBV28 CASSIDRTEAFF TGTGCCAGCAGTATTGACAGGACTGAAGCTTTCTTT
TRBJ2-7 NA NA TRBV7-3 CASSLTGGIQYF TGTGCCAGCAGCTTAACAGGAGGAATACAGTACTTC
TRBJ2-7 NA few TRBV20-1 CSASSLGVEHEQYF TGCAGTGCTAGCAGTTTAGGTGTCGAGCACGAGCAGTACTTC
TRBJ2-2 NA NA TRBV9 CASSVLDRFTGELFF TGTGCCAGCAGCGTCCTGGACAGATTCACCGGGGAGCTGTTTTTT
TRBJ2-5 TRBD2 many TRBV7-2 CATSVQETQYF TGTGCTACTAGCGTACAAGAGACCCAGTACTTC
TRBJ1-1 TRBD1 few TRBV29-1 CSGTGANTEAFF TGCAGCGGGACAGGGGCGAACACTGAAGCTTTCTTT
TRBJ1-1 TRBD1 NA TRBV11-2 CASRLRQGEGTEAFF TGTGCCAGCAGGCTTCGCCAGGGGGAGGGCACTGAAGCTTTCTTT
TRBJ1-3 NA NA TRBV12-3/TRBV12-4 CASGLTGTAGNTIYF TGTGCCAGCGGGCTTACCGGGACCGCTGGAAACACCATATATTTT
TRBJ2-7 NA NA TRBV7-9 CASSLTGSREQYF TGTGCCAGCAGCTTAACAGGGAGTCGCGAGCAGTACTTC
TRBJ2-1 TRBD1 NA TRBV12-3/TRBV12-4 CASSRTGFGNEQFF TGTGCCAGCAGTAGGACAGGGTTTGGCAATGAGCAGTTCTTC
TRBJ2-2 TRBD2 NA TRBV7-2 CASSPLAGGTGELFF TGTGCCAGCAGCCCCCTAGCGGGGGGCACCGGGGAGCTGTTTTTT
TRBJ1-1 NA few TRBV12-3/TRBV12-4 CASSLREGGRTFF TGTGCCAGCAGTTTAAGGGAAGGAGGAAGAACTTTCTTT
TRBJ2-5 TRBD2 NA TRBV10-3 CAISEGLAGAQETQYF TGTGCCATCAGTGAGGGGCTAGCGGGAGCCCAAGAGACCCAGTACTTC
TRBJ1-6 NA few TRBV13 CASSGGTENNSPLHF TGTGCCAGCAGCGGAGGGACGGAGAATAATTCACCCCTCCACTTT
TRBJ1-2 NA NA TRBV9 CASSVDPLYGYTF TGTGCCAGCAGCGTAGATCCCCTTTATGGCTACACCTTC
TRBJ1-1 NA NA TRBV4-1 CASSQGQGWDTEAFF TGCGCCAGCAGCCAGGGGCAGGGGTGGGACACTGAAGCTTTCTTT
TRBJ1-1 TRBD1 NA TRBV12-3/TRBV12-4 CASQGASGTEAFF TGTGCCAGTCAGGGGGCATCGGGCACTGAAGCTTTCTTT
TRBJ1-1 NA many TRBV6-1 CASSPERGEAFF TGTGCCAGCAGTCCCGAAAGGGGTGAAGCTTTCTTT
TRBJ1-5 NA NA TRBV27 CASSGTGTPFNQPQHF TGTGCCAGCAGTGGCACCGGGACACCTTTCAATCAGCCCCAGCATTTT
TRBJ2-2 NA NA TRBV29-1 CSVSTVRPDTGELFF TGCAGCGTATCGACAGTCCGCCCTGACACCGGGGAGCTGTTTTTT
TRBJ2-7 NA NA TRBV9 CASSVAVGEGVEQYF TGTGCCAGCAGCGTAGCAGTGGGGGAGGGGGTCGAGCAGTACTTC
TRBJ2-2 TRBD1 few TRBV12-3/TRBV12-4 CASSPGQGSNTGELFF TGTGCCAGCAGTCCGGGACAGGGCAGTAACACCGGGGAGCTGTTTTTT
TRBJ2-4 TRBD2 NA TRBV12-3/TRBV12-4 CASRRVAGGNIQYF TGTGCCAGCAGGCGAGTAGCGGGAGGGAACATTCAGTACTTC
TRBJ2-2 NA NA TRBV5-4 CASSRRGAQVNTGELFF TGTGCCAGCAGCCGCCGTGGGGCCCAAGTGAACACCGGGGAGCTGTTTTTT
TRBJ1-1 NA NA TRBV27 CASSFRGSWAEAFF TGTGCCAGCAGTTTTCGAGGGAGTTGGGCTGAAGCTTTCTTT
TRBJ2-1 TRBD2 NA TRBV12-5 CASGPKASGRSDEQFF TGTGCTAGTGGTCCCAAGGCTAGCGGGAGGAGCGATGAGCAGTTCTTC
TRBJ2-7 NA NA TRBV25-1 CASSESYGEQYF TGTGCCAGCAGTGAATCGTATGGGGAGCAGTACTTC
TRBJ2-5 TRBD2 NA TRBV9 CASGSGTMSETQYF TGTGCCAGCGGCTCCGGGACTATGAGCGAGACCCAGTACTTC
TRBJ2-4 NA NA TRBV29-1 CSVDYFSYNEQYF TGCAGCGTTGACTACTTCTCCTACAATGAGCAGTACTTC
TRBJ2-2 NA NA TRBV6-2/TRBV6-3 CASIFPNTGELFF TGTGCCAGCATTTTTCCGAACACCGGGGAGCTGTTTTTT
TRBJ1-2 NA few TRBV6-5 CASSSPSGVGGYTF TGTGCCAGCAGTTCCCCTTCAGGGGTTGGTGGCTACACCTTC
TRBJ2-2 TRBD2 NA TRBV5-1 CASSLQREGSNTGELFF TGCGCCAGCAGCTTGCAGCGGGAAGGGTCGAACACCGGGGAGCTGTTTTTT
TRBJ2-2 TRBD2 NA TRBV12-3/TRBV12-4 CASSRLAGTGGELFF TGTGCCAGCAGTCGTCTAGCGGGAACGGGCGGGGAGCTGTTTTTT
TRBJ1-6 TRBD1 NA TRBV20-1 CSARAPGTGGGSSPLHF TGCAGTGCTAGGGCCCCGGGAACAGGGGGCGGCAGTTCACCCCTCCACTTT
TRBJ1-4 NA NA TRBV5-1 CASSVDGLEKLFF TGCGCCAGCAGCGTGGACGGCTTGGAAAAACTGTTTTTT
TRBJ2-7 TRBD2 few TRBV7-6 CASSSLSGRVGEQYF TGTGCCAGCAGCTCTCTGAGCGGGAGGGTTGGGGAGCAGTACTTC